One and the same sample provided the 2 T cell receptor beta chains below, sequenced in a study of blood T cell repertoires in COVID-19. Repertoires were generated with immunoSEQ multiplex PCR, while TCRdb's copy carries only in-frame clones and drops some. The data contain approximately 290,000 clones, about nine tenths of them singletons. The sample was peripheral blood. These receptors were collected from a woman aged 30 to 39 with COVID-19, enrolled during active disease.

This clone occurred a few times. The CDR3 DNA reads TGTGCCAGCAGCTTAGGACAGGGGCGCCCGCTAATGAACACTGAAGCTTTCTTT. Translation gives CASSLGQGRPLMNTEAFF. The chain employs TRBV7-9 and TRBJ1-1; 8 bases are a match to TRBD1. This CDR3 is 18 amino acids long. Per the germline V gene, CDR1 is SEHNR and CDR2 is FQNEAQ (reference sequence). J was trimmed by 0 bases and V by 1 base; bases with no gene match: 10. The complete variable domain, with remaining parts taken from reference TRBV7-9 and TRBJ1-1, reads DTGVSQNPRHKITKRGQNVTFRCDPISEHNRLYWYRQTLGQGPEFLTYFQNEAQLEKSRLLSDRFSAERPKGSFSTLEIQRTEQGDSAMYLCASSLGQGRPLMNTEAFFGQGTRLTVV.

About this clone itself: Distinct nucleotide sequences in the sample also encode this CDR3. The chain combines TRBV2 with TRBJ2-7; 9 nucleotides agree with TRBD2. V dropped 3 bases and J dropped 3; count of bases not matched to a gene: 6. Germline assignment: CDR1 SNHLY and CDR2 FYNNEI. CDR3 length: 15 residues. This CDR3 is CASSDTRAGGYEQYF. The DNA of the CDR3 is TGTGCCAGCAGTGATACTCGAGCGGGGGGCTACGAGCAGTACTTC.